Listed below are T cell receptor beta chains from one sample, sequenced in a study of post-analysis software for immune sequencing data. TCRdb reprocessed the PCR reads via MiXCR and lists one record per CDR3 protein. The sample records fewer than 700,000 distinct CDR3 sequences, about 40% being singletons. Sequences were obtained from blood. These receptors all stem from a girl between 10 and 17 years old with multiple sclerosis. The CDR3 runs from the conserved cysteine through the conserved F or W. The order of the fields is V gene, clone size, J gene, CDR3 protein. The size of a clone is reported for some rows only, either as once, few or many, or as a class for expanded clones.

TRBV12-3/TRBV12-4	few	TRBJ2-5	CASSLAGVKETQYF
TRBV5-5	-	TRBJ2-7	CASSSTTSGGSYDEQYF
TRBV5-1	-	TRBJ2-3	CASSTGTASTDTQYF
TRBV5-4	-	TRBJ2-1	CASSPGVRVEQFF
TRBV6-1	-	TRBJ1-5	CASMLQGNQPQHF
TRBV6-2/TRBV6-3	few	TRBJ2-1	CASSYPIHEQFF
TRBV20-1	-	TRBJ2-1	CSARGTSGRRRGYNEQFF
TRBV5-1	-	TRBJ1-1	CASSTMDRGSRNTEAFF
TRBV29-1	few	TRBJ1-2	CSVATEPYYGYTF
TRBV20-1	-	TRBJ1-1	CSARAFVGRGTEAFF
TRBV20-1	few	TRBJ2-3	CSAPLHGTDTQYF
TRBV20-1	few	TRBJ2-1	CSASRRVSYNEQFF
TRBV6-5	few	TRBJ2-7	CASSSPRNPLDEQYF
TRBV4-1	few	TRBJ1-5	CASSQEASFNQPQHF
TRBV5-1	few	TRBJ2-7	CASKGTSSYEQYF
TRBV12-3/TRBV12-4	-	TRBJ1-2	CASIWTGGEGYGYTF
TRBV12-3/TRBV12-4	-	TRBJ2-6	CAGGDSGANVLTF
TRBV29-1	-	TRBJ1-5	CSVEVTVGQPQHF
TRBV24-1	-	TRBJ2-5	CATSDGGTSQLQAQYF
TRBV29-1	-	TRBJ1-5	CSVGTHRAQPQHF
TRBV10-3	-	TRBJ1-1	CAISDESRATEAFF
TRBV5-6	-	TRBJ1-5	CASSLAAGARDQPQHF
TRBV3-1	-	TRBJ2-7	CASSQTPGFRSYEQYF
TRBV20-1	-	TRBJ2-7	CSALDRESYEQYF
TRBV29-1	few	TRBJ2-4	CSVEGVGRNIQYF
TRBV6-5	-	TRBJ2-7	CATRPGGGDEQYF
TRBV10-3	few	TRBJ2-1	CAIRPSGSQFREQFF
TRBV6-5	-	TRBJ2-3	CASSYPWQSTDTQYF
TRBV9	few	TRBJ2-7	CASSARPSYEQYF
TRBV29-1	few	TRBJ2-5	CSATPPGIETQYF
TRBV4-1	few	TRBJ1-2	CASSQEGVNYGYTF
TRBV20-1	-	TRBJ2-7	CSASLRVENEQYF
TRBV6-4	-	TRBJ2-1	CASSDYSSYNEQFF
TRBV20-1	-	TRBJ2-1	CSARLRLAAGGNEQFF
TRBV7-2	few	TRBJ1-5	CASSLDTVHGQPQHF
TRBV14	once	TRBJ2-7	CASSQPWGEQYF
TRBV12-3/TRBV12-4	-	TRBJ1-1	CASKRRREMNTEAFF
TRBV29-1	-	TRBJ1-2	CSVVTIAYSGYTF
TRBV10-3	-	TRBJ2-7	CAISPGLAGDGRVYEQYF
TRBV7-2	few	TRBJ2-5	CASSLLAGSQETQYF
TRBV2	-	TRBJ2-5	CASQPRAGEETQYF
TRBV10-3	few	TRBJ2-7	CAIRGLAGTAYEQYF
TRBV9	-	TRBJ2-5	CASSVDPQGETQYF
TRBV5-1	-	-	CASSTGQGHFYEQYF
TRBV5-1	-	TRBJ1-2	CASSDRTENYGYTF
TRBV25-1	-	TRBJ2-5	CASSEWGETQYF
TRBV12-3/TRBV12-4	-	TRBJ2-7	CASRATGGKIQYF
TRBV20-1	-	TRBJ2-3	CSARLWGDTRADTQYF